This is a list of T cell receptor beta chains from one sample in a study of OX40 agonist ivuxolimab in advanced cancers. Produced via immunoSEQ multiplex PCR; TCRdb's table is partial and in-frame only. Of roughly 100,000 clones in the sample, roughly 89% were seen once. The sequencing used CD4+ or CD8+ T cells sorted from blood, collected in a trial of the OX40 agonist ivuxolimab. The receptors shown here come from an adult with an advanced solid tumor such as melanoma, head and neck, liver or kidney cancer. Both conserved end residues are trimmed from each CDR3.

CDR3 length	V gene	J gene	CDR3 protein
15	TRBV19	TRBJ1-5	ASSIGQSARVNQPQH
11	TRBV28	TRBJ2-7	ASRTTPLGEQY
12	TRBV5-6	TRBJ1-6	ASSPTSYNSPLH
14	TRBV18	TRBJ2-5	ASSPDLAGGRETQY
13	TRBV7-3	TRBJ2-3	ASSSPRDGTDTQY
12	TRBV27	TRBJ1-2	ASSTGNEGYGYT
12	TRBV4-1	TRBJ2-5	ASRRTGFQETQY
12	TRBV5-1	TRBJ1-1	ASSLGTGSLEAF
11	TRBV5-4	TRBJ2-7	ASSLVGAVGQY
12	TRBV6-6	TRBJ2-3	ASNRGAGTDTQY
12	TRBV30	TRBJ1-1	ASRRDRRNTEAF